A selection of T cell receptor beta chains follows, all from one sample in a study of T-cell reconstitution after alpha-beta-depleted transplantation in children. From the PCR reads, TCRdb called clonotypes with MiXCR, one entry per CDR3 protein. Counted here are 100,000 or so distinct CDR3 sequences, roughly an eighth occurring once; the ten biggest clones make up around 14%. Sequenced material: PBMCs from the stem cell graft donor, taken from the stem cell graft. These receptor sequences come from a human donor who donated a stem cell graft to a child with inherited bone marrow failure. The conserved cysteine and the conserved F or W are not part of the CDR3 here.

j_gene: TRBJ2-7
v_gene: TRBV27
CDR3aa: ASRLQGADEQY

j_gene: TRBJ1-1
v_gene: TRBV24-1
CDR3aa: ATSDAKLSDMAQAF

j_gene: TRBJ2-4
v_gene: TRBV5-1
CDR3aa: ASSLLREGAKNIQY

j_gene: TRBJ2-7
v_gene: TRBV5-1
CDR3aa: ASSARDLWEQY

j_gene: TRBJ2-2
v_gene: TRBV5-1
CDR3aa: ASGDSSTGELF

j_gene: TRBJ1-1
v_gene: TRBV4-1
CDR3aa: ASSQDAGFPLRAF

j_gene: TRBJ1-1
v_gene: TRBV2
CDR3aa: ASSEAAAGVKAF

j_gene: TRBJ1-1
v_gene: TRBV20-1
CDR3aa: SARGQAGTEAF

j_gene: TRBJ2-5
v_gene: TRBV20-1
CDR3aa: SASPRGKRQETQY

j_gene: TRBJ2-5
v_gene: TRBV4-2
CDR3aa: ASSQAAASPETQY

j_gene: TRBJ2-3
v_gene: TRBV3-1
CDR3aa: ASSQITTSGSFLIDTDTQY

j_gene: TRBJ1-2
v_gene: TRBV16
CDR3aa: ASSQSSLGYT

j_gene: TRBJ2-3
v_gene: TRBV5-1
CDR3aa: ASSLRQGRPDTQY

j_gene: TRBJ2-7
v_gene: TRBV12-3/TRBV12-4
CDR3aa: ASSFSFRGGEQY

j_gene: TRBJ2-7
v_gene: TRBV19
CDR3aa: ASSAGHYEQY

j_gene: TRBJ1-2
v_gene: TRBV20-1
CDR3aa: SAKGDSYGYT

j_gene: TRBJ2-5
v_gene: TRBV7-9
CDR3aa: ASSTTSAQETQY

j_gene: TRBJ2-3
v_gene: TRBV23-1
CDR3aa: ATSFEINTTDTQY

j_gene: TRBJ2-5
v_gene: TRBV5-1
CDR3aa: ASSLGQGTVETQY

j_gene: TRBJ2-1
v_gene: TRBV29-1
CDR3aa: SVGQGGGEQF

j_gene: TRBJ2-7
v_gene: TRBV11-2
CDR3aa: ASSGRGPTYEQY

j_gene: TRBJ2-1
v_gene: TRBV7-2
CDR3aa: ASSTPGPGEQF

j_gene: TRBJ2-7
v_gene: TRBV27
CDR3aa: ASSLIRGHHEQY

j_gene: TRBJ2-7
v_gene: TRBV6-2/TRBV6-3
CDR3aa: ASSYELVGESAYEQY

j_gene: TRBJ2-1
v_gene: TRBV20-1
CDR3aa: SARPPLAPAHEQF

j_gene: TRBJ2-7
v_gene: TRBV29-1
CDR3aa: SVNKNYEQY

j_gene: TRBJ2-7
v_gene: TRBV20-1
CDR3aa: SARVGSYYEQY

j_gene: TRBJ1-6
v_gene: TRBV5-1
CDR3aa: ASSLLERPSPLH

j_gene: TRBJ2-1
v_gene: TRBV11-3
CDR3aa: ASSPGQGGNEQF

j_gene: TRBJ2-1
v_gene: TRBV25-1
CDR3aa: ASKGTGFYNEQF

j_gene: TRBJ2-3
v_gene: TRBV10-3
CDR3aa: AISAQGINTDTQY

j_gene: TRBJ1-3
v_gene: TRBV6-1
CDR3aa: ASRQGSFSGNTIY

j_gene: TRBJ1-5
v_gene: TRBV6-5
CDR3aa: ASSYSGQGVWPQH